This is a list of T cell receptor beta chains from one sample in a study of CD8 T cells in Susac syndrome. In TCRdb, the immunoSEQ multiplex PCR reads were re-called with MiXCR into one record per CDR3 protein. Here the sample spans about 210,000 distinct CDR3 sequences, roughly 96% being singletons. The sample taken for sequencing was CD4+ T cells from PBMCs. Source of these receptors: a human donor in good health. Both conserved end residues are part of each CDR3. The order of the fields is clone size, CDR3 length, V gene, J gene, CDR3 protein. Clone size is not always given. Where it is, it says once, few, many or a class for expanded clones.

-	16	TRBV3-1	TRBJ1-1	CASSQVPGPDNTEAFF
-	13	TRBV7-2	TRBJ2-5	CASSLEEGASPYF
once	12	TRBV29-1	TRBJ2-7	CSVEESPYEQYF
-	14	TRBV4-1	TRBJ2-3	CASSQNRDTDTQYF
-	14	TRBV3-1	TRBJ2-2	CASSRTEGTGELFF
once	14	TRBV20-1	TRBJ2-5	CSASGTGPWETQYF
-	13	TRBV20-1	TRBJ2-1	CSARSSGQNEQFF
-	13	TRBV18	TRBJ1-1	CASSPAGDTEAFF
-	17	TRBV18	TRBJ2-3	CASSPPPRQGSTDTQYF
-	13	TRBV27	TRBJ2-6	CASRAQGGNVLTF
-	12	TRBV28	TRBJ1-1	CASGVVNTEAFF
once	17	TRBV4-3	TRBJ2-5	CASSPLSAGGMEETQYF
-	14	TRBV6-2/TRBV6-3	TRBJ1-5	CASKSVGGDRPQHF
-	12	TRBV20-1	TRBJ2-1	CSASPGGYEQFF
-	12	TRBV29-1	TRBJ2-1	CSAGTGYNEQFF
few	15	TRBV28	TRBJ2-1	CASSPTSGSPNEQFF
-	15	TRBV19	TRBJ2-7	CASSILLKGRYEQYF
-	13	TRBV12-3/TRBV12-4	TRBJ1-5	CASSWDHNQPQHF
-	14	TRBV29-1	TRBJ2-6	CSVDNLSGANVLTF
-	14	TRBV29-1	TRBJ1-1	CSVKQGAVNTEAFF
-	13	TRBV20-1	TRBJ1-2	CSARVQHNYGYTF
once	14	TRBV7-6	TRBJ2-3	CASSNYGGADTQYF
-	15	TRBV4-1	TRBJ1-2	CASSQSQGANYGYTF
once	16	TRBV19	TRBJ1-2	CASSVSSGAANYGYTF
-	17	TRBV3-1	TRBJ2-3	CASSQDLGSGGGDTQYF
-	12	TRBV20-1	TRBJ2-3	CSARGGTDTQYF
-	15	TRBV28	TRBJ1-1	CASSLTATGYTEAFF
-	15	TRBV20-1	TRBJ2-1	CSARAGLALYNEQFF
-	13	TRBV20-1	TRBJ2-1	CSAGLAGYNEQFF
-	12	TRBV29-1	TRBJ2-5	CSVDRGRETQYF
few	15	TRBV6-5	TRBJ1-5	CASSSGRGSNQPQHF
-	12	TRBV30	TRBJ2-5	CALGWGAETQYF
few	13	TRBV6-4	TRBJ2-5	CASSQDRGETQYF
-	14	TRBV19	TRBJ2-4	CATAKQIAKNIQYF
-	14	TRBV7-2	TRBJ2-3	CASSEGQGRDTQYF
-	14	TRBV6-6	TRBJ1-1	CASSFDRVGREAFF
-	9	TRBV29-1	TRBJ2-3	CSAGDTQYF
once	18	TRBV20-1	TRBJ1-2	CSARDRAVDRGIYYGYTF
-	14	TRBV20-1	TRBJ1-1	CSALEATGFTEAFF
few	12	TRBV6-1	TRBJ2-1	CASRGGYNEQFF